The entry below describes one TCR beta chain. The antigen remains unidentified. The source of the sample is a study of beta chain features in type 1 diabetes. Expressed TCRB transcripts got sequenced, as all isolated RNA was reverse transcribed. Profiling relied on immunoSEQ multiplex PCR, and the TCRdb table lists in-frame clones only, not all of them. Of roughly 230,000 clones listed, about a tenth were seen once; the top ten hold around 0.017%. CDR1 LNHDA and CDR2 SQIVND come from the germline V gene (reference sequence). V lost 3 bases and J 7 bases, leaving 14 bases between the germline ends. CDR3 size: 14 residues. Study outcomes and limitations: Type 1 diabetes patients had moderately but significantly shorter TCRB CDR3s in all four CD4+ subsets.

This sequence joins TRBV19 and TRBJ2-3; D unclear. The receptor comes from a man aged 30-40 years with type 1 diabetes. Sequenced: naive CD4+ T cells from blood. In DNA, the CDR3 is TGTGCCAGTAGTATTTTCCAGGAACGAAATACGCAGTATTTT. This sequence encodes CASSIFQERNTQYF.